This T cell receptor beta chain was observed in a study of T cell repertoires in cytomegalovirus infection. Study-level information: It was the public TCR beta signatures that indicated both CMV infection and matching HLA type. Study-level points and caveats: Predominance within the ex vivo response was attributable to HLA-C-restricted CMV-specific TCR beta clonotypes. Cumulative public TCR beta family frequency identified carriers of CMV plus the relevant HLA.

The germline gives CDR1 MDHEN, CDR2 SYDVKM. The CDR3 contains 14 residues. The V gene lost 3 bases and the J gene lost 7 bases, with 15 bases spanning the gap. MiXCR, applied by TCRdb to the reads, yields one record per CDR3 protein. The sample contains 200,000 to 250,000 distinct CDR3 sequences, roughly 34% of which appear only once. Concerning this clonotype itself: Its antigen is as yet unknown.

The sequenced sample was CD8+ T cells from cultured PBMCs, obtained from culture after CMV antigen stimulation. The chain is built from TRBV28 and TRBJ1-1; possible D gene TRBD1, 6 bases. The TCR was taken from a human donor in good health (CMV status not recorded). Some clones in this sample may be carry-over from other donors' samples. The CDR3 is CASSFGGWDREAFF. DNA of the CDR3: TGTGCCAGCAGTTTTGGGGGCTGGGACCGTGAAGCTTTCTTT.